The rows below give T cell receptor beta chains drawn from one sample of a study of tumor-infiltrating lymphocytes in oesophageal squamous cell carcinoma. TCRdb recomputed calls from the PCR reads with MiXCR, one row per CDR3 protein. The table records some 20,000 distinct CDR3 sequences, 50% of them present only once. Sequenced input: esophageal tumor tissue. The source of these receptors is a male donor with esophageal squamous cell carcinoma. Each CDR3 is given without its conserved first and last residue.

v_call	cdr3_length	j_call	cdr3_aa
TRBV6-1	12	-	ASSSGQPSYEQY
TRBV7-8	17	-	ASSNPHGLAGRRGDEQF
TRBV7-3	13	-	ASSLDAGGYNEQF
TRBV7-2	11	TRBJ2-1	ASSSDSSYEQF
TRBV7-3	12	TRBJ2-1	ASSELGEVGEQF
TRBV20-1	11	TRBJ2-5	SAGILAQETQY
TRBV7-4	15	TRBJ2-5	ASSLRYGDNHQETQY
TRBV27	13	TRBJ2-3	ASSFSRGGTDTQY
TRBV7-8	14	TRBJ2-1	ASSSSTSGNGREQF
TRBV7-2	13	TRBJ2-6	ASSFAGAGANVLT
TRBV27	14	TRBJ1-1	ASSLGPRGRASEAF
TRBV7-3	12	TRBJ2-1	ASSADYFGNEQF
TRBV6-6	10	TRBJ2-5	ASSPDTSSEF
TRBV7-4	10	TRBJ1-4	ATRTGNEKLF
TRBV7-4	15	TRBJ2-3	ASSLGGQGRRTDTQY
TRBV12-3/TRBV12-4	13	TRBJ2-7	ASSFGSGQSYEQY
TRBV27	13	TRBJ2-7	ASSRGTGGYNEQY
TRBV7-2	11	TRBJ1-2	ASSLGGRRGYT
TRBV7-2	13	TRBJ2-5	ASSLSPLGGSPLH
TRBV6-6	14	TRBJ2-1	ASSFGGTGNYNEQF
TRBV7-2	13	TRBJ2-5	ASSLWTSGGETQY
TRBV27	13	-	ASSLKGLVYNEQF
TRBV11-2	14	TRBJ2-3	ASSLESGHFTDTQY
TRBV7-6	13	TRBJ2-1	ASSLGSGFGNEQF
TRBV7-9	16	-	ASSLAVFSGSGQETQY
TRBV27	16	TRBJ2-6	ASSFRSSNVAGANVLT
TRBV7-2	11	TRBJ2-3	ASSLQGAQVGY
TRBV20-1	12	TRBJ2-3	SAQEQGRTDTQY
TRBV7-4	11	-	ASSLGRVYGYT
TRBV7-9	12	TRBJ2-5	ASSLAGGLETQY
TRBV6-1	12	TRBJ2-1	ASSTGSSYNEQF
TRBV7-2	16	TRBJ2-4	ASSPGLAERSSTGELF
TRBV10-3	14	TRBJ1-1	AISTQARGRNTEAF
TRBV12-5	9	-	ASGPGYEQF
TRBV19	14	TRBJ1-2	ASTHVSRPANYGYT
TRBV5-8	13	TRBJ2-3	ASSLVTATIDTQY
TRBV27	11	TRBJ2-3	AIAHGGTDTQY
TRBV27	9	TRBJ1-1	ASSFAGEAF
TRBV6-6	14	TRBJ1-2	ASSNPGGQGNYGYT
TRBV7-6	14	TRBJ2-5	ASSLAPAGGQETQY
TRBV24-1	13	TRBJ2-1	ATSGIPPLYNEQF
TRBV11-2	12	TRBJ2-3	ASNNGGYTDTQY
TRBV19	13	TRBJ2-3	ASSIWGRVTDTQY
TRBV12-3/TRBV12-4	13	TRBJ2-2	ASSRTGRSAGELF
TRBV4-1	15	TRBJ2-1	ASSQDWDKSSYNEQF
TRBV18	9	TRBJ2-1	ASSPDNEQF
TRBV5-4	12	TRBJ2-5	ASSPGHKQETQY
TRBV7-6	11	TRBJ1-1	ASSLKGGAEAF
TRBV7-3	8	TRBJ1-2	AGRNVGYT
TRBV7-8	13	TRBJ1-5	ASSRSDYSNQPQH
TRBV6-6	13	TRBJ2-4	ASSYSSTGDNIQY
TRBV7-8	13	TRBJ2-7	ASSPWGTGGYEQY
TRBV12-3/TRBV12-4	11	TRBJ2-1	ASSLGPYNEQF
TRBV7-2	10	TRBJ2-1	ASSFRAKRVF
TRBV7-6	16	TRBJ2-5	ASSPIYAGGRDQETQY
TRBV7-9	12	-	ASSKSHAPETQY